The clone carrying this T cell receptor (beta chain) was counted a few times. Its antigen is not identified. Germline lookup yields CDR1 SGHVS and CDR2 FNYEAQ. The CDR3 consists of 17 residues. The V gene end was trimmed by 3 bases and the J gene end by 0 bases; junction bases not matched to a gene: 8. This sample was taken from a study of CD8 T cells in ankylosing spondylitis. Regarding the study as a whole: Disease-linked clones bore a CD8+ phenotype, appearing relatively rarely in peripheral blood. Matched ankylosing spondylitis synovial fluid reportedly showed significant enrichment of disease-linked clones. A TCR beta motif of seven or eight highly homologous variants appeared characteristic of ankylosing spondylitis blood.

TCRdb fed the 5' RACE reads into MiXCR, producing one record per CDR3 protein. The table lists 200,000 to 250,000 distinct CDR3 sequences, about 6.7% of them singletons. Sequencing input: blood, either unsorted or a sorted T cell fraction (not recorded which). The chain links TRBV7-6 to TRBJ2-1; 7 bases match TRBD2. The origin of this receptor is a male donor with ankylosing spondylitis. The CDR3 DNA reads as TGTGCCAGCAGCTTCCTTAGCGGGCTCAACTCCTACAATGAGCAGTTCTTC. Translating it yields CASSFLSGLNSYNEQFF.